This passage covers 4 T cell receptor beta chains from one sample sequenced in a study of Graves' ophthalmopathy and Graves' hyperthyroidism. As the template, RNA transcripts were used to amplify TCR beta CDR3 regions. The authors performed first-round RT-PCR with HTBI primers and then a second-round multiplex PCR. TCRdb analysed the multiplex PCR reads with MiXCR anew, one entry per CDR3 protein. The table shows hundreds of thousands of distinct CDR3 sequences, with approximately 21% occurring only once. Sequenced: peripheral blood. The receptors here all came from a woman younger than 30 with stable Graves' hyperthyroidism. Some clones in this sample may be carry-over from other donors' samples.

This clonotype showed up many times. This sequence joins TRBV6-1 and TRBJ2-7; TRBD2 matches at 8 bases. Germline-derived CDR1 and CDR2 are MNHNS and SASEGT. CDR3 length: 13 residues. The V segment lost 10 bases and the J segment 2 bases; nucleotides outside the gene matches: 7. The CDR3 DNA is TGTGCCACTAGCGGGCCTACCCCCTACGAGCAGTACTTC. This translates into CATSGPTPYEQYF.

This clonotype was seen many times. The chain links TRBV7-8 to TRBJ1-2; the D gene is possibly TRBD1 (6 bases). Germline V gives CDR1 SGHVS, CDR2 FQNEAQ. V was shortened by 2 bases and J by 7 bases, with 11 bases between the two germline ends. CDR3 length: 13 amino acids. Here the CDR3 reads CASSLTDRPGYTF. The CDR3 bases are TGTGCCAGCAGCTTAACCGACAGGCCTGGCTACACCTTC.

This clonotype was counted once. V is TRBV25-1 and J is TRBJ2-7, with TRBD2 matching over 8 bases. After removal of 1 base from V and 0 bases from J, the junction contained 8 bases not matched to a gene. Germline V gives CDR1 MGHDK, CDR2 SYGVNS. The CDR3 runs 17 residues. CDR3 sequence reads: CASSESWASGSSYEQYF. In DNA, the CDR3 is TGTGCCAGCAGTGAATCTTGGGCAAGCGGGAGCTCCTACGAGCAGTACTTC.

With regard to this clonotype: Possible read error: a much larger clone is one base away. This rearrangement joins TRBV12-3 or TRBV12-4 to TRBJ2-7; D uncertain. This CDR3 comprises 16 residues. Here the CDR3 reads CASRFRNKFGILEQDF. As DNA, the CDR3 is TGTGCCAGCAGGTTTCGCAACAAATTTGGGATCCTCGAGCAGGACTTC.